A selection of T cell receptor beta chains follows, all from one sample in a study of immune heterogeneity within non-small cell lung tumors. From the multiplex PCR reads, TCRdb called clonotypes with MiXCR, one entry per CDR3 protein. The repertoire holds 2,500 to 3,000 distinct CDR3 sequences, with about 27% as singletons. Sequenced input: lung tumor tissue. The receptors come from a man between 45 and 60 years old with non-small cell lung cancer. Both conserved end residues are trimmed from each CDR3.

TRBV2,ASSEVGTSFTDTQY
TRBV19,ASSPQGGYTGELF
TRBV6-4,ASSEGSGSSPYEQY
TRBV12-3/TRBV12-4,ASSTRTGISYGQY
TRBV3-1,ASSQSSNTEAF
TRBV29-1,SVEASGTDTQY
TRBV18,ASSLSGYEQY
TRBV11-2,ASSNRGDYGYT
TRBV10-3,AISAKGFNEQF
TRBV4-2,ASSQRRDTQY
TRBV12-3/TRBV12-4,ASSLMAGPENEQY
TRBV30,AVKGPNTGELF
TRBV15,ATSSRLAGGNEQF
TRBV6-2/TRBV6-3,ASTPRRRHNQPQH
TRBV7-3,ASSLQTGTDTQY
TRBV13,ASSLIGQYYGYT
TRBV11-1,ASSFRDRVVDEQF
TRBV7-9,ASTDAGTGVYEQY
TRBV27,ASSPTGGAMFLF
TRBV6-1,ASSEMGHEQY
TRBV7-9,ASSLGWGGSPTEAF
TRBV30,AWSDRGAMTDTQY
TRBV20-1,SAPDGPSPLH
TRBV7-3,ASSLRSSGSPETQY
TRBV7-2,SSSFRDRVTDTQY
TRBV2,ASSSGTDTQY
TRBV5-4,ASSLRGSYNEQF
TRBV12-3/TRBV12-4,ASSLGKGTLNTEAF
TRBV7-6,ASSFNARLAGGTADTQY
TRBV9,ASSVLQEVRANYGYT
TRBV28,ASSMSYRTAEKLF
TRBV20-1,SAPRSGSPVADTQY
TRBV30,AWSVNRGLYNEQF
TRBV4-1,ASSRAGQGFSPLH
TRBV18,ASSPDQGRPKNIQY
TRBV7-6,ASSLAGHIYGYT
TRBV4-1,ASSQGTGGAYEQY
TRBV19,ASSIESGDGLLGDTQY
TRBV4-2,ASSQDPTGGGTDTQY
TRBV19,ASSANPSGTGDEQY
TRBV20-1,SARGITNRGQGTYEQY
TRBV5-4,ASSSKGGQYEQY
TRBV5-1,ASSLVPRGNNEQY
TRBV7-9,ASSLEGTRVSDTQY
TRBV27,ASSLGANYGYT
TRBV29-1,SVSQGIVKTYEQY
TRBV3-1,ASSQDPWTSGRTSSEQY
TRBV5-5,ASSLVGDNEQF
TRBV10-3,ASRGHQGGQGGNEQF
TRBV20-1,SARDLLGLTDGKLF
TRBV4-1,ASSQFRGGGGELF